The T cell receptor (beta chain) under discussion was sequenced for a study of T cells in localized non-small cell lung cancer. The study, taken as a whole, reports: In adjacent lung appeared a median about 58 of the top 100 tumor clones. Heterogeneity is still possible, as just one tumor region was sequenced. Of the tissues analyzed, uninvolved adjacent lung showed maximal T cell clonality, greater than tumor.

Profiled with immunoSEQ multiplex PCR; TCRdb holds only in-frame clones, not every one. Here the sample spans 50,000 to 75,000 clones, approximately 89% being singletons. With respect to this clone: Its antigen is unidentified.

Germline V gene sequence: CDR1 MRHNA, CDR2 SNTAGT. V dropped 6 bases and J dropped 1 base, with 12 bases sitting between them. The CDR3 is made up of 14 amino acids. This specimen consisted of peripheral blood, obtained before any cancer treatment. The genes are TRBV6-4 and TRBJ1-1; the D gene is possibly TRBD1 (6 bases). The sequence was obtained from a man between 40 and 70 years old with stage I lung adenocarcinoma. CDR3 sequence (DNA): TGTGCCAGCAGCGCGACAGGAGCGAACACTGAAGCTTTCTTT. Protein product: CASSATGANTEAFF.